The source of this T cell receptor (beta chain) is a study of blood T cell repertoires in COVID-19. Study at large: The United States, Italy and Spain were the sources of the acute and convalescent COVID-19 samples. Sample material is recorded as cDNA or gDNA derived from T cells, B-cell-depleted T cells, or PBMCs.

Per the study methods: Estimation of nucleated cell counts relied on the amplification of reference gene primers. Repertoires were generated with immunoSEQ multiplex PCR, while TCRdb's copy carries only in-frame clones and drops some. V and J calls and clone size come straight from that table; D and trimming were deduced from the DNA. The table shows just under 350,000 clones, with more than 70% occurring only once. Trimming cost V 0 bases and J 6 bases, with 5 bases left between them. This CDR3 is built from 11 residues. Germline CDR1 is GTSNPN and CDR2 is SVGIG (reference sequence). This clonotype was obtained from a man under 40 with active or convalescent COVID-19. Sequencing used peripheral blood. The V and J genes are TRBV30 and TRBJ1-1; D is undetermined. The chain's CDR3 is CAWSVLAEAFF. The DNA of the CDR3 is TGTGCCTGGAGTGTACTCGCTGAAGCTTTCTTT.